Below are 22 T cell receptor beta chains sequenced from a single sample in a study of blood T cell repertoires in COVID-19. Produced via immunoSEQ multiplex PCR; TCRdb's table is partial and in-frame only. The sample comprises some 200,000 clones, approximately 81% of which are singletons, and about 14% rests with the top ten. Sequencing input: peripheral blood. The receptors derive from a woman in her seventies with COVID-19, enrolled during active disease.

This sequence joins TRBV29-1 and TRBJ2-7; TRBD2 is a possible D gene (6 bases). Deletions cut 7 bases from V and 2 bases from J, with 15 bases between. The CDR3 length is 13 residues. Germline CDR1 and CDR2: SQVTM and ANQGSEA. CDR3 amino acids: CSARERGTYEQYF. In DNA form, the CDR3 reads TGCAGCGCCCGGGAGAGGGGTACCTACGAGCAGTACTTC.

As DNA, the CDR3 is TGTGCCAGCAGCTCAGGACTAGTTCCCAATGAGCAGTTCTTC. Its translation: CASSSGLVPNEQFF. The J gene is TRBJ2-1, the V gene TRBV5-4; TRBD2 agrees at 7 bases. The V gene's germline CDR1 is SGHNT and CDR2 YYREEE (reference sequence). V dropped 3 bases and J dropped 6; count of bases not matched to a gene: 6. The CDR3 is made up of 14 amino acids. The complete variable domain, with remaining parts taken from reference TRBV5-4 and TRBJ2-1, reads ETGVTQSPTHLIKTRGQQVTLRCSSQSGHNTVSWYQQALGQGPQFIFQYYREEENGRGNFPPRFSGLQFPNYSSELNVNALELDDSALYLCASSSGLVPNEQFFGPGTRLTVL.

The CDR3 DNA reads TGTGCCAGCAGCCCCAGAGAGGTTGGGAATTCACCCCTCCACTTT. It is translated as CASSPREVGNSPLHF. This rearrangement joins TRBV9 to TRBJ1-6; no clear D. Germline V gene lookup returns CDR1 SGDLS and CDR2 YYNGEE. V was clipped by 4 bases and J by 7 bases, with 15 bases between them. The CDR3 is 15 residues long. The whole variable domain, filled in from reference TRBV9 and TRBJ1-6, reads DSGVTQTPKHLITATGQRVTLRCSPRSGDLSVYWYQQSLDQGLQFLIQYYNGEERAKGNILERFSAQQFPDLHSELNLSSLELGDSALYFCASSPREVGNSPLHFGNGTRLTVT.

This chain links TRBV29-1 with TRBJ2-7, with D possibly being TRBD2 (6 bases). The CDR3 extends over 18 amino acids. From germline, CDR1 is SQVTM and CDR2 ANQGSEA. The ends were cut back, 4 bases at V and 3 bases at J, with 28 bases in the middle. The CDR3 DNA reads TGCAGCGTTGCTCCACGGGGGACGCTAGGCAGTTCAGGCTACGAGCAGTACTTC. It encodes CSVAPRGTLGSSGYEQYF.

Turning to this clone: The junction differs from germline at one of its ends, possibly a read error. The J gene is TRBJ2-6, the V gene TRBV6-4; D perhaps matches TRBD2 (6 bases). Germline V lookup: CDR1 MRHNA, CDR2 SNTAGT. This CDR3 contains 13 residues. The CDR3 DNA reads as TGTGCCAGCAGTGTAGTCGGGGGCAACGTCCTGACTTTC. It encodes CASSVVGGNVLTF.

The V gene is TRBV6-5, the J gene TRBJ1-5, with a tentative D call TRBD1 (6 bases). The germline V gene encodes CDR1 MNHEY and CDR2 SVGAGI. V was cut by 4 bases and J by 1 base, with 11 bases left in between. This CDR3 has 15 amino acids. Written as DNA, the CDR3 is TGTGCCAGCAGTTCACAGGGATTAAGCAATCAGCCCCAGCATTTT. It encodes CASSSQGLSNQPQHF.

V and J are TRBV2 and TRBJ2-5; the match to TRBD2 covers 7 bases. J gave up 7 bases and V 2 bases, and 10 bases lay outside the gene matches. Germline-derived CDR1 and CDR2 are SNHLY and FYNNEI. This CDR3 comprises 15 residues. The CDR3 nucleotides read TGTGCCAGCAGTGAATTAGAGCGGGGCCTAGGGACCCAGTACTTC. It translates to CASSELERGLGTQYF.

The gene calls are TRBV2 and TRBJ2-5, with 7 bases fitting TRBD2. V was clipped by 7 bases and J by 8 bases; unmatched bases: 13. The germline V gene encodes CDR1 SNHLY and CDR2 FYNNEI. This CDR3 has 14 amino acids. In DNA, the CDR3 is TGTGCCAGCAATCTAGCGGTGGACGCCGGCACCCAGTACTTC. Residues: CASNLAVDAGTQYF.

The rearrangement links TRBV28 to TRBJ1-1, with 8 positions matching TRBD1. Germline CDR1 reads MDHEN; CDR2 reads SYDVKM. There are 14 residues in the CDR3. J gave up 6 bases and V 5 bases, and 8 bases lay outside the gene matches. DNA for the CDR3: TGTGCCAGCAGTGCCACTTCAGGGGGCTCTGAAGCTTTCTTT. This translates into CASSATSGGSEAFF.

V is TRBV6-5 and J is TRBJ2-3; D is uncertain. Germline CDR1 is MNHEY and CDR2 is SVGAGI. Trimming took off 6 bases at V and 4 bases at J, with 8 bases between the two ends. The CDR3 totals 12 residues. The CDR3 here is CASSRSPDTQYF. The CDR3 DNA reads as TGTGCCAGCAGCCGCAGTCCAGATACGCAGTATTTT.

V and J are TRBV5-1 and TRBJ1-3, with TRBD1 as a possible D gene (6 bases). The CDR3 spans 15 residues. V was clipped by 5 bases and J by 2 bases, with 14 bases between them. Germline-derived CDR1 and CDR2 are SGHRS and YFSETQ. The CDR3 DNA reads TGCGCCAGCAGTGTAACAGGGAAAACTGGAAACACCATATATTTT. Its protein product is CASSVTGKTGNTIYF.

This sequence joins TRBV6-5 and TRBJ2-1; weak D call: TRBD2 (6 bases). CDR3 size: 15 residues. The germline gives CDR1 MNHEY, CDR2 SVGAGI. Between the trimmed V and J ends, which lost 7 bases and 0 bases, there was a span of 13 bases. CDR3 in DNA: TGTGCCAGCACGCGGGAACCGAGCTCCTACAATGAGCAGTTCTTC. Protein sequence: CASTREPSSYNEQFF.

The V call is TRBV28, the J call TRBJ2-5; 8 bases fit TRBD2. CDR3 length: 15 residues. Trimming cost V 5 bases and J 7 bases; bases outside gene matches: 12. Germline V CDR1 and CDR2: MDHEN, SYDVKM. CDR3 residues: CASSPMRGESVTQYF. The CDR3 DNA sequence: TGTGCCAGCAGTCCGATGCGGGGGGAAAGCGTGACCCAGTACTTC.

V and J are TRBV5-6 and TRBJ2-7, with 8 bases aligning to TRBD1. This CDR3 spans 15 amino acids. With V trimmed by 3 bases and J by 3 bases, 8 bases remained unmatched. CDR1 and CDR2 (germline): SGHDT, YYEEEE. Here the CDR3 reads CASSYGTGRSYEQYF. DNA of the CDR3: TGTGCCAGCAGCTACGGGACAGGACGGAGCTACGAGCAGTACTTC.

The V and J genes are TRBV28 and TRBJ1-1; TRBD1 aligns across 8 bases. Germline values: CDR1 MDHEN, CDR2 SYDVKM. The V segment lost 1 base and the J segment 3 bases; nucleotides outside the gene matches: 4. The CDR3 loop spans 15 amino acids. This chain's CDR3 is CASSLSGRGHTEAFF. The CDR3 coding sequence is TGTGCCAGCAGTTTATCCGGCAGGGGGCACACTGAAGCTTTCTTT.

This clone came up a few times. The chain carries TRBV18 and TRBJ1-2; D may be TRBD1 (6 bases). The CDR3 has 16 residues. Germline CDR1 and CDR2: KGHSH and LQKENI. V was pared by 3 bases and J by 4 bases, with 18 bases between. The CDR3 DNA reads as TGTGCCAGCTCACCTGAATCGGGACACTTTCTCTATGGCTACACCTTC. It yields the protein CASSPESGHFLYGYTF.

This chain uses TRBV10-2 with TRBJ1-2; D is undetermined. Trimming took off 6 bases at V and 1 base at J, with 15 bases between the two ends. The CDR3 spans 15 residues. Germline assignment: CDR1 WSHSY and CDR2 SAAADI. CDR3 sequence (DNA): TGCGCCAGCAGGATAATCGGGGAAAGTAACTATGGCTACACCTTC. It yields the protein CASRIIGESNYGYTF.

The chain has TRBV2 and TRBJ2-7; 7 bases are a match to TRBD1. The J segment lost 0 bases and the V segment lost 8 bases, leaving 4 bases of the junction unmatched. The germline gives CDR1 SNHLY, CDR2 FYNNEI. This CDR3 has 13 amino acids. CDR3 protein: CASLGTDSYEQYF. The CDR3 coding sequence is TGTGCCAGCTTGGGGACAGACTCCTACGAGCAGTACTTC.

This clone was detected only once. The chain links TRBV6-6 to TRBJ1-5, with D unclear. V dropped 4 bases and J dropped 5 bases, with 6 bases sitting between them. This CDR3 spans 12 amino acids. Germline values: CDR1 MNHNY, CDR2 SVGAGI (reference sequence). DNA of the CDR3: TGTGCCAGCAGTTTTACGGATCAGCCCCAGCATTTT. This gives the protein CASSFTDQPQHF.

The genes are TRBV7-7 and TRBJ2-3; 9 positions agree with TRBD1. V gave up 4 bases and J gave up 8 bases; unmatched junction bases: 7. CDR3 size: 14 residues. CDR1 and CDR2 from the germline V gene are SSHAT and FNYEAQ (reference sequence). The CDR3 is CASSSGQGSGTQYF. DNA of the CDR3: TGTGCCAGCAGCTCGGGACAGGGTTCCGGTACGCAGTATTTT.

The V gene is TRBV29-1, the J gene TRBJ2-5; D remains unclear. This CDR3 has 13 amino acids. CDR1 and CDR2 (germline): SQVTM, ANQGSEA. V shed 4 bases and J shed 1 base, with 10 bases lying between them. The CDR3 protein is CSVGLGLQETQYF. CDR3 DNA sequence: TGCAGCGTTGGCCTTGGGCTCCAAGAGACCCAGTACTTC.

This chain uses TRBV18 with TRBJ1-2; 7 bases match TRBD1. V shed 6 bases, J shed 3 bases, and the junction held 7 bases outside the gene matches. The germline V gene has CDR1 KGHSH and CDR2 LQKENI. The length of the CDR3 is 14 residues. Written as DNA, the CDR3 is TGTGCCAGCTCCAGAGACAGGGATGACTATGGCTACACCTTC. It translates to CASSRDRDDYGYTF.